Presented here are 7 T cell receptor beta chains from one specimen sequenced in a study of a mutant IDH1 vaccine in newly diagnosed glioma. Described time point: week 11, during vaccination. One vaccine dose held 300 ug of mutant IDH1 20-mer peptide and came with topical imiquimod. These receptors' targets are unknown. Data came from immunoSEQ multiplex PCR; TCRdb stores just in-frame clones and leaves some out. Among 50,000 to 75,000 clones listed, 80% were seen once. Here the sequenced sample was PBMCs, taken from a glioma patient whose treatment included an IDH1 peptide vaccine. These TCRs come from a man between 50 and 59 years old with glioma.

This clone has only a few counts. The V gene is TRBV6-5, the J gene TRBJ1-1, with D possibly TRBD1 on 6 matching bases. CDR1 is MNHEY and CDR2 is SVGAGI in the germline V gene. V lost 0 bases, J lost 7 bases, and 15 bases lay in between. This CDR3 is 15 amino acids long. The CDR3 region has the DNA TGTGCCAGCAGTTACTCCCTTACGGGGGCAATTGAAGCTTTCTTT. It encodes CASSYSLTGAIEAFF.

The chain has TRBV9 and TRBJ2-1; D is perhaps TRBD1 or TRBD2 (5 bases each). CDR1 and CDR2 (germline): SGDLS, YYNGEE. This CDR3 region has 15 residues. Trimming left V 1 base short and J 9 bases short, with 17 bases between. The CDR3 reads CASSVSELGASEQFF. DNA for the CDR3: TGTGCCAGCAGCGTATCCGAACTAGGGGCTTCTGAGCAGTTCTTC.

The chain employs TRBV10-3 and TRBJ2-7; 11 bases are a match to TRBD1. CDR1 ENHRY and CDR2 SYGVKD come from the germline V gene. This CDR3 spans 14 amino acids. Losses at the gene ends were 8 bases for V and 1 base for J; bases not matched to a gene: 4. The DNA of the CDR3 is TGTGCCATCGCGGGGGACAGGGGGTCCTACGAGCAGTACTTC. Amino acids: CAIAGDRGSYEQYF.

The chain is built from TRBV7-2 and TRBJ2-7; D not certain. The CDR3 spans 12 residues. Trimming cost V 4 bases and J 3 bases, with 7 bases left between them. Germline V gene data show CDR1 as SGHTA and CDR2 as FQGNSA. This CDR3 reads CASSWAGYEQYF. For the CDR3, the DNA is TGTGCCAGCAGCTGGGCAGGCTACGAGCAGTACTTC.

This chain connects TRBV4-1 to TRBJ2-1; a possible D gene is TRBD2 (6 bases). V lost 4 bases and J 0 bases, leaving 13 bases between the germline ends. The CDR3 spans 16 residues. Germline V gene lookup returns CDR1 MGHRA and CDR2 YSYEKL. This CDR3 reads CASSRMGLSSYNEQFF. The CDR3 bases are TGCGCCAGCAGCCGGATGGGACTCAGCTCCTACAATGAGCAGTTCTTC.

The V call is TRBV7-9, the J call TRBJ2-3; 11 bases line up with TRBD2. Trimming at V came to 5 bases and at J to 1 base, leaving 2 bases not matched to a gene. This CDR3 is 15 amino acids long. CDR1 is SEHNR, CDR2 FQNEAQ, per germline (reference sequence). The CDR3 here is CASSKGLAGTDTQYF. As DNA, the CDR3 is TGTGCCAGCAGCAAGGGACTAGCGGGCACAGATACGCAGTATTTT.

This clone was counted only a few times. This rearrangement joins TRBV6-1 to TRBJ2-7; D ambiguous. The CDR3 covers 15 residues. The V gene lost 3 bases and the J gene lost 2 bases, with 14 bases spanning the gap. The germline V gene encodes CDR1 MNHNS and CDR2 SASEGT. The CDR3 loop reads CASSDRPEPPYEQYF. The CDR3 DNA is TGTGCCAGCAGTGATAGGCCGGAGCCCCCCTACGAGCAGTACTTC.